The 2 T cell receptor beta chains given below trace back to one sample, sequenced in a study of immune characterization of retroperitoneal liposarcoma. TCRdb redid the calling of the PCR reads with MiXCR, one entry per CDR3 protein. The sample lists more than 6,000 distinct CDR3 sequences; roughly 29% were seen once. The sample comprised tumor tissue. These receptor sequences come from a female donor with retroperitoneal liposarcoma.

Many counts were recorded for this clonotype. The rearrangement links TRBV12-3 or TRBV12-4 to TRBJ2-2, with D unclear. This CDR3 is built from 15 residues. The V gene lost 3 bases and the J gene lost 1 base, with 9 bases spanning the gap. In DNA, the CDR3 is TGTGCCAGCAGTTTTCTCCCAGGGAACACCGGGGAGCTGTTTTTT. Encoded protein: CASSFLPGNTGELFF.

The V call is TRBV6-1, the J call TRBJ1-2, with 7 nucleotides matching TRBD1. The CDR3 consists of 15 residues. Germline V gene data show CDR1 as MNHNS and CDR2 as SASEGT. The V gene end was trimmed by 4 bases and the J gene end by 1 base; junction bases not matched to a gene: 6. CDR3 in amino acids: CASSARQGGNYGYTF. The CDR3 nucleotides are TGTGCCAGCAGTGCAAGACAGGGAGGTAACTATGGCTACACCTTC.